This T cell receptor beta chain was obtained from a study of T cell repertoires in cytomegalovirus infection. Looking at the study overall: It can be stated that public TCR beta signatures indicated CMV infection as well as a matching HLA type.

Study outcomes and limitations: Identification of carriers of CMV plus the relevant HLA was performed using cumulative public TCR beta family frequency. Predominance within the ex vivo response was attributable to HLA-C-restricted CMV-specific TCR beta clonotypes.

The J segment lost 2 bases and the V segment lost 5 bases, leaving 5 bases of the junction unmatched. Germline lookup yields CDR1 SGHDN and CDR2 FVKESK. The CDR3 length is 15 residues. MiXCR, run by TCRdb on the reads, gives a single entry per CDR3 protein. The sample holds more than 500,000 distinct CDR3 sequences; more than 15% are singletons and the top ten take more than 20%. Remarks on this clonotype: Its target is unknown.

This clonotype was sampled from a human donor in good health (CMV status not recorded). Some clones in this sample may be carry-over from other donors' samples. The genes are TRBV14 and TRBJ2-1; 8 bases align to TRBD2. The sequenced material came from CD8+ T cells from PBMCs. CDR3 DNA sequence: TGTGCCAGCAGCGAACTAGCGGTCCCCTACAATGAGCAGTTCTTC. It yields the protein CASSELAVPYNEQFF.